A selection of T cell receptor beta chains follows, all from one sample in a study of cytomegalovirus exposure and HLA in healthy donors. Generated by immunoSEQ multiplex PCR, the TCRdb table keeps only in-frame clones and is missing some. The sample carries some 110,000 clones, approximately 91% recorded once. Sequenced material: PBMCs. These TCRs come from a man aged 18-30 years in good health and CMV-seropositive. Each CDR3 is given with its conserved first and last residue. D genes are given only for firm matches.

J gene	V gene	D gene	CDR3 DNA	CDR3 protein
TRBJ1-1	TRBV7-9	-	TGTGCCAGCAGCCCTCCTATGAACACTGAAGCTTTCTTT	CASSPPMNTEAFF
TRBJ1-2	TRBV5-5	TRBD1	TGTGCCAGCAGCTTGGCCGCAGGGGGCGGCTACACCTTC	CASSLAAGGGYTF
TRBJ2-5	TRBV18	TRBD2	TGTGCCAGCTCACTCGACCTACTAGCGGGAGGAGAAGAGACCCAGTACTTC	CASSLDLLAGGEETQYF
TRBJ2-6	TRBV27	-	TGTGCCAGCACCTTGGGCCCAGGCCTCCTCTCTGGGGCCAACGTCCTGACTTTC	CASTLGPGLLSGANVLTF
TRBJ2-7	TRBV9	TRBD1	TGTGCCAGCAGCGTCGGACAGGGGGCGCGCGAGCAGTACTTC	CASSVGQGAREQYF
TRBJ1-5	TRBV4-1	-	TGCGCCAGCAGCCAATGGACAGACCCTTCTGGCAATCAGCCCCAGCATTTT	CASSQWTDPSGNQPQHF
TRBJ1-6	TRBV7-2	-	TGTGCCAGCGCGTGGTCGTTCTATAATTCACCCCTCCACTTT	CASAWSFYNSPLHF
TRBJ1-4	TRBV5-1	-	TGCGCCAGCAGCCTCGGACTCATCCACGCCGCGGATGAAAAACTGTTTTTT	CASSLGLIHAADEKLFF
TRBJ1-2	TRBV7-9	-	TGTGCCAGCAGCTCCCCAGGAAATGGCTACACCTTC	CASSSPGNGYTF
TRBJ1-1	TRBV27	-	TGTGCCAGCAGTAACCTACAGGTTGAAGCTTTCTTT	CASSNLQVEAFF